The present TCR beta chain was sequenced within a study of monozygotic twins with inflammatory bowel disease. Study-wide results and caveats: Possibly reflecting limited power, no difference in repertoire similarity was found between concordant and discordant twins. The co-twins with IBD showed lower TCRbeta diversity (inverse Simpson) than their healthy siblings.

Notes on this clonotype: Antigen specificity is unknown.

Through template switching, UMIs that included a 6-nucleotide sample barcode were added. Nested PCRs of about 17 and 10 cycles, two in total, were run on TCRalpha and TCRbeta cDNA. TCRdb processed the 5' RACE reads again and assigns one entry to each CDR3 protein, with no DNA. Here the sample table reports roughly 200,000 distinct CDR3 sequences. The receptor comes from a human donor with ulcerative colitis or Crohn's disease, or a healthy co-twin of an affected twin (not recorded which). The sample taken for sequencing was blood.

The CDR3 reads CASSTGLAPYNEQFF. The gene calls are TRBV7-2 and TRBJ2-1; the TCRdb call, TRBD1, lacks DNA for checking. The CDR3 length is 15 residues. Germline CDR1 is SGHTA and CDR2 is FQGNSA.